One T cell receptor (beta chain) is described in this entry. This clonotype was detected ten times or more. The target of this receptor is not known. Qualities for individual bases were not recorded, and no much larger clone is one base off. For repertoire sequencing, TCR beta CDR3 regions were amplified from RNA transcripts. HTBI primers and the Qiagen OneStep RT-PCR kit were used in a first-round RT-PCR, which was followed by a second-round multiplex PCR, size selection and purification. Libraries were sequenced paired-end with 100 bp reads on an Illumina HiSeq2000. In the authors' own workflow: Reads were processed with SOAPnuke, discarding reads with adapters, uncalled bases, mean Phred below 15, or no exact constant-primer or identifier match. COPE v1.2.5 was used to merge high-quality paired reads. Each unique nucleotide sequence was treated as a clonotype, and MiTCR v1.1 was used to align the clonotypes to the IMGT TRB V, D and J references. Analysis was restricted to V-J combinations with a frequency above 0.0001, which covered roughly 99% of repertoires. For each V-J combination, a TCR clonal expansion and chaos score was defined as F50 clonal expansion divided by the chaos observed in the TCRdist matrix. Features were reduced by Welch's t-statistics and random forest to approximately 13 V-J combinations, which fed a naive Bayes classifier. Thyroid-blood repertoire similarity was quantified with the Morisita-Horn index. In TCRdb, the public reads were trimmed at Q25 with fastp and aligned with MiXCR, with productive beta chains retained. Every entry covers one CDR3 protein and lists the most common genes and DNA from its rows. TCRdb assigned the V and J calls; the authors' analysis was not used. This sample comprises more than 150,000 distinct CDR3 sequences, less than 45% of them detected only once. The ten largest clones capture approximately 6.3% of the sample.

This entry comes from a study of Graves' ophthalmopathy and Graves' hyperthyroidism (dated by TCRdb to between 2017 and 2018). In terms of the full investigation: Peripheral blood was collected at initial diagnosis, before any treatment. The approximately 90 discovery patients were randomly split 7:3 into training and test sets. In six hyperthyroidism patients, T-cell repertoires of thyroid tissue and blood were compared. In total, over 130 blood samples were TCR-sequenced: approximately 42 ophthalmopathy, approximately 75 hyperthyroidism and some 17 hyperthyroidism-to-ophthalmopathy patients. The independent validation cohort included under 20 hyperthyroidism patients plus 17 patients who later progressed from hyperthyroidism to ophthalmopathy. Following sampling, methimazole starting at 30 mg daily was administered to hyperthyroidism patients, and high-dose intravenous methylprednisolone was administered to ophthalmopathy patients. To explore V-J signatures that distinguish ophthalmopathy from hyperthyroidism, a discovery set of about a hundred patients was enrolled, made up of 43 with ophthalmopathy and roughly 55 with stable hyperthyroidism. To tell Graves' ophthalmopathy apart from Graves' hyperthyroidism, and to predict which patients would progress to ophthalmopathy, the study relied on TCR beta repertoire signatures.

What the work shows at the level of the full study, not this receptor alone: No statistical method was used to set the sample size in advance, and the investigators knew which group each participant was assigned to. In validation, the model predicted ophthalmopathy progression with 70.59% sensitivity and roughly 72% specificity; some 13 predicted patients were CT-confirmed with GO in a median of around 6 months. Ophthalmopathy was separated from stable hyperthyroidism by the 13-signature model with 85% to 90% sensitivity and about 81% specificity in cross-validation and with 80%/75% in the test set. Among expanded thyroid clonotypes with frequency above 0.001, most also showed up in blood, which suggests that blood repertoires may reflect the thyroid immune response.

The CDR3 goes from the cysteine to the phenylalanine over 15 residues. Just CDR3 DNA is preserved here, 45 bases in frame from base 1. Between the V and J ends, shortened by 3 bases and 1 base respectively, the junction contains 10 bases. Patients with ophthalmopathy had moderately to severely active disease, with a Clinical Activity Score of 3 or more, a NOSPECS grade of 4 or more, and a disease duration of less than 3 months. Patients with other autoimmune diseases, uncontrolled infections, pregnancy or lactation were excluded from the study. Clinical symptoms, serum thyroxine, TRAb, thyroid ultrasound and orbital computed tomography formed the basis of the diagnosis. PBMCs were isolated from about 9.2 ml of fresh peripheral blood by Ficoll-Paque density gradient centrifugation. Total RNA was extracted using Trizol reagent, and RNA quality was checked on an Agilent 2100 Bioanalyzer.

This TCR derives from a woman aged 40-49 years with Graves' ophthalmopathy. Donor details come from another sample of the same person, matched by shared clones. Sequenced: peripheral blood. The V and J segments used are TRBV12-3 or TRBV12-4 and TRBJ1-5; too little of a D gene remains to name it. The base sequence is TGTGCCAGCAGTTTCGGTCGGAGAAGCAATCAGCCCCAGCATTTT. Translation gives CASSFGRRSNQPQHF.